This T cell receptor beta chain derives from a study of neurological immune-mediated disorders. The V gene lost 6 bases and the J gene lost 3 bases, with 16 bases spanning the gap. This CDR3 is 16 amino acids long. The germline V gene encodes CDR1 SGHRS and CDR2 YFSETQ. This clonotype was recorded many times. TCRdb analysed the 5' RACE reads with MiXCR anew, one entry per CDR3 protein. The data contain around 37,000 distinct CDR3 sequences, approximately 14% of them singletons. Sequenced input: PBMCs. The sequence was collected from a woman aged 45-65 years with HTLV-1-associated myelopathy (HAM/TSP). The chain combines TRBV5-1 with TRBJ1-6; the D is unclear. CDR3 nucleotide sequence: TGCGCCAGCAAGAAAGACCCCAGCGACTATAATTCACCCCTCCACTTT. Its translation is CASKKDPSDYNSPLHF.